Listed below are T cell receptor beta chains from one sample, sequenced in a study of OX40 agonist ivuxolimab in advanced cancers. The data were produced by immunoSEQ multiplex PCR, yet TCRdb's version contains in-frame clones alone and is incomplete. The data hold about 38,000 clones, with approximately 82% observed a single time. The sample was CD4+ or CD8+ T cells sorted from blood, taken in a trial of the OX40 agonist ivuxolimab. These receptor sequences come from an adult with an advanced solid tumor such as melanoma, head and neck, liver or kidney cancer. CDR3s include the opening cysteine and the closing phenylalanine or tryptophan. D genes are given only for firm matches. For some rows the clone size is stated as once, few or many, or as a class when expanded; others skip it.

clone_size d_call j_call v_call cdr3_nt cdr3_aa
NA NA TRBJ2-2 TRBV7-9 TGTGCCAGCAGCTCCAGGACGGGAACCGGGGAGCTGTTTTTT CASSSRTGTGELFF
few NA TRBJ2-1 TRBV7-8 TGTGCCAGCAGCCCTAAGACCGGGGTTTACAATGAGCAGTTCTTC CASSPKTGVYNEQFF
NA TRBD1 TRBJ2-5 TRBV12-5 TGTGCTAGTGGGAGGGGGCGCGGGGAGACCCAGTACTTC CASGRGRGETQYF
NA NA TRBJ1-3 TRBV18 TGTGCCAGCTCACCACCTGGACGGAGCTCTGGAAACACCATATATTTT CASSPPGRSSGNTIYF
NA NA TRBJ1-1 TRBV5-1 TGCGCCAGCAGCCCCAGGGGTACTGAAGCTTTCTTT CASSPRGTEAFF
NA NA TRBJ2-7 TRBV4-3 TGCGCCAGCAGCCAAGCGGAGAGCTCCTACGAGCAGTACTTC CASSQAESSYEQYF
many TRBD2 TRBJ2-7 TRBV7-3 TGTGCCAGCAGCTTAAATCCTAGCGGGAGTGAGCAGTACTTC CASSLNPSGSEQYF
NA TRBD1 TRBJ2-5 TRBV28 TGTGCCGGGCAAAACAGGGGGAGTCCGCAGTACTTC CAGQNRGSPQYF
NA TRBD2 TRBJ2-1 TRBV19 TGTGCCAGTAGTACAGAACTAGCGGGAGGGCCCTACAATGAGCAGTTCTTC CASSTELAGGPYNEQFF
NA NA TRBJ2-1 TRBV27 TGTGCCAGCATGAGGGACCTATCTTCGGATGAGCAGTTCTTC CASMRDLSSDEQFF
NA TRBD1 TRBJ2-7 TRBV19 TGTGCCAGTAGCCAACCGACAGGGACCGAGCAGTACTTC CASSQPTGTEQYF
NA TRBD1 TRBJ1-4 TRBV7-9 TGTGCCAGCAGTTTACACAATACCCCGGGACAGGGTAATGAAAAACTGTTTTTT CASSLHNTPGQGNEKLFF
NA TRBD1 TRBJ2-2 TRBV11-1 TGTGCCAGCAGCTTGACCCAGGGGGACATCACCGGGGAGCTGTTTTTT CASSLTQGDITGELFF
NA NA TRBJ2-7 TRBV27 TGTGCCAGCAGTTTAGGTAGGGACGGCGAGCAGTACTTC CASSLGRDGEQYF
NA NA TRBJ1-4 TRBV27 TGTGCCAGCAGTAATGGACAGCCTGAAAAACTGTTTTTT CASSNGQPEKLFF
NA TRBD2 TRBJ2-7 TRBV7-9 TGTGCCAGCAGCTCCCGGGAGGCGGGAAACGTCTACGAGCAGTACTTC CASSSREAGNVYEQYF
NA NA TRBJ2-7 TRBV29-1 TGCAGCGTTATACTGAATTACGAGCAGTACTTC CSVILNYEQYF
few TRBD1 TRBJ2-5 TRBV4-3 TGCGCCAGCAGCCAAGCCGGGACAGGGGGTTACCAAGAGACCCAGTACTTC CASSQAGTGGYQETQYF
NA NA TRBJ1-2 TRBV7-8 TGTGCCAGCAGCTTACGCCTGGAGGACTATGGCTACACCTTC CASSLRLEDYGYTF
NA NA TRBJ2-5 TRBV2 TGTGCCAGCAGTGAGCAGGGTCGCCAGTACTTC CASSEQGRQYF
NA NA TRBJ2-7 TRBV7-3 TGTGCCAGCAGCCGTACGGGGACAATAAATCCCTACGAGCAGTACTTC CASSRTGTINPYEQYF
NA NA TRBJ1-5 TRBV7-8 TGTGCCAGCAGCCTTTCCAATCAGCCCCAGCATTTT CASSLSNQPQHF
NA NA TRBJ2-7 TRBV27 TGTGCCGCCGGATTCGGGACCGAGCAGTACTTC CAAGFGTEQYF
NA NA TRBJ2-5 TRBV2 TGTGCCAGCATGCCTCTAGAGACCCAGTACTTC CASMPLETQYF
NA TRBD2 TRBJ2-2 TRBV5-3 TGTGCCAGAAGTTCAGAACGGGGGGGCGAGAACACCGGGGAGCTGTTTTTT CARSSERGGENTGELFF
NA TRBD1 TRBJ1-1 TRBV5-4 TGCGCCAGCAGCCAAGATTCAGGGGGCTGGACTGAAGCTTTCTTT CASSQDSGGWTEAFF
NA TRBD2 TRBJ2-1 TRBV7-7 TGTGCCAGCAGCTTAGGGCGGGAGGCCCCCTACAATGAGCAGTTCTTC CASSLGREAPYNEQFF
NA NA TRBJ2-7 TRBV7-2 TGTGCCAGCGGGGACGCTAGCGTCGAGCAGTACTTC CASGDASVEQYF